This T cell receptor beta chain originates from a study of regulatory T cells in long-lasting Graves disease (dated by TCRdb to the early 2020s). Notes on the research overall: Persistent Graves' disease was defined as persistently positive TSH receptor autoantibodies together with antithyroid drug treatment for over 5 years. Peripheral blood TCR sequencing and RNA sequencing compared persistent Graves' disease patients with newly diagnosed Graves' disease patients. The study was conducted in China and was registered as a clinical trial. A total of 33 samples underwent TCR sequencing, from about 13 patients with persistent Graves' disease and 20 or so patients with newly diagnosed Graves' disease. On average, persistent Graves' disease patients in the clinical cohort had been on antithyroid drugs for around ten years.

What the time point label conveys for this sample: persistent/refractory GD, antithyroid drugs over 5 years with positive TRAb. For both TCR sequencing and RNA sequencing, RNA was extracted from PBMCs in TRIzol. The diagnosis of Graves' disease was made according to American Thyroid Association guidelines. Recruitment of patients was carried out at an endocrinology department in Xi'an, China. From each patient, roughly 9 milliliters of peripheral blood was collected into an EDTA anticoagulant tube. Ficoll Paque Plus density gradient separation was used to isolate PBMCs, and no further T cell sorting was performed. An Agilent 2100 Bioanalyzer and agarose gel were used to assess RNA quality, and a NanoDrop 2000 was used to measure RNA concentration. Receptors were amplified or captured by multiplex PCR. The instrument was an Illumina HiSeq 4000. iRepertoire HTBI primers and Arm-PCR amplification of CDR3 regions were used to construct TCR beta libraries. Before sequencing, the PCR products underwent gel purification. Regarding the original processing steps: Across samples, some 62 TRBV and roughly 15 TRBJ segments were identified and used for gene usage analysis of CDR3 amino acid clonotypes. COPE and FqMerger were used to merge filtered high-quality paired reads into contigs. BLAST was used to align contigs to the IMGT TRBV, TRBD and TRBJ reference genes, and CDR3 was defined following IMGT. Any clonotype with a frequency above 0.1% was counted as a highly expanded clone. Repertoire diversity was measured by Shannon entropy, and V-J evenness by the Gini coefficient. A clonotype was considered public if more than one individual shared it. The raw public data were reprocessed by TCRdb itself: fastp quality trimming at Q25, MiXCR clonotype calling, in-frame beta chains only. Duplicate CDR3 protein sequences are folded into a single record with the most common DNA and genes. For this entry, the V and J calls and clone size follow TCRdb and not the study's own pipeline. Counted in this sample were 600,000 to 800,000 distinct CDR3 sequences; 30% of them appeared once. The ten largest clones take up around 42% of the sample.

Study-wide findings and limitations: Peripheral blood alone was examined, since thyroid tissue, which constituted the primary lesion, could not be accessed. Lower TCR Shannon entropy and fewer highly expanded clones were observed in persistent Graves' disease patients than in newly diagnosed patients, which suggested clonal expansion. More public clonotypes were shared among persistent patients (fewer than 3,000) than among newly diagnosed patients (roughly 1,000). Only the TCR beta chain was sequenced and analyzed. Persistent disease showed preferential use of TRBV28, TRBJ1-2 and TRBJ2-5, whereas newly diagnosed disease favored TRBV20-1 and TRBJ2-1. The authors noted that the small sample size was a limitation that may lower accuracy.

Points on this clonotype: What antigen it recognizes has not been identified. There are no base qualities to consult, and no much larger clone falls within one base.

Via the germline V gene (reference sequence), CDR1 is SEHNR and CDR2 FQNEAQ. The CDR3 goes from the cysteine to the phenylalanine over 16 residues. Only CDR3 DNA is held: 48 bases, read in frame from base 1. Clipping removes 5 bases from V and 0 bases from J, with 7 as the unmatched junction base count. The source of this sequence is a female donor with Graves disease. This receptor chain uses TRBV7-9 and TRBJ2-7; 10 bases in between match TRBD2. This material consisted of peripheral blood mononuclear cells (PBMCs), taken when the disease was refractory, from a patient treated with antithyroid drugs. The CDR3 has the sequence CASSMRTSGFSYEQYF. The sequenced DNA: TGTGCCAGCAGCATGCGGACTAGCGGATTCTCCTACGAGCAGTACTTC.